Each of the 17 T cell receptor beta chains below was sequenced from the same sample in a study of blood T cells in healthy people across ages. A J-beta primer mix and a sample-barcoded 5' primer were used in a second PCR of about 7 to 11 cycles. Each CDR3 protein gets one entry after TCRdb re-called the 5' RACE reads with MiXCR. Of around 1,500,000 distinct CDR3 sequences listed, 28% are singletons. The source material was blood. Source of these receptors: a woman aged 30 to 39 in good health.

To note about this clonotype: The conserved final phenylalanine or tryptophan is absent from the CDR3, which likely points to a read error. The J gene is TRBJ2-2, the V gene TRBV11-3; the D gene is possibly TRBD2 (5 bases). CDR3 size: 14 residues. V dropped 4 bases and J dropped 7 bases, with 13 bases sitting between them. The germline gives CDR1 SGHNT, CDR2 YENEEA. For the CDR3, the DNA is TGTGCCAGCAGCTATGACCTAAGCGGCGGGGAGCTGTTTGTT. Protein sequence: CASSYDLSGGELFV.

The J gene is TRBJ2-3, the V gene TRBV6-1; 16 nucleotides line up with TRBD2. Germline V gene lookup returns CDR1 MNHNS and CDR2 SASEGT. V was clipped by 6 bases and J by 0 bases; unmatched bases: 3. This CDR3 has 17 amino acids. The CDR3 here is CASRGTSGRASTDTQYF. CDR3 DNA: TGTGCCAGCAGGGGGACTAGCGGGAGGGCCAGCACAGATACGCAGTATTTT.

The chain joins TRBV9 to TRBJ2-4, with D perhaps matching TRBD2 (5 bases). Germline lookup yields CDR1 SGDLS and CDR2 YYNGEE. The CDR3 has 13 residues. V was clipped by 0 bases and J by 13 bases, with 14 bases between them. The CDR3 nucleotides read TGTGCCAGCAGCGTAGTCGAGGGTAATGAGCAGTACTTC. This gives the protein CASSVVEGNEQYF.

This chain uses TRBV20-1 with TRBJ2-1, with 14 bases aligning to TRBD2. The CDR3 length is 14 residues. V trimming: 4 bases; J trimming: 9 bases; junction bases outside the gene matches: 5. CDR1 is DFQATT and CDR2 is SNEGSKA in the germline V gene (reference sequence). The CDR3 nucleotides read TGCAGTGCTATGACTAGCGGGAGGGTTAGTGAGCAGTTCTTC. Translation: CSAMTSGRVSEQFF.

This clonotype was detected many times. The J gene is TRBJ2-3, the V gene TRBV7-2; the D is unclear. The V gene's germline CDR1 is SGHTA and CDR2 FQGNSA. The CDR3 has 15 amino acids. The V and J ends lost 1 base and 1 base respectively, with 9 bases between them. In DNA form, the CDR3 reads TGTGCCAGCAGCTTAGAGTCCCGTCGCACAGATACGCAGTATTTT. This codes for CASSLESRRTDTQYF.

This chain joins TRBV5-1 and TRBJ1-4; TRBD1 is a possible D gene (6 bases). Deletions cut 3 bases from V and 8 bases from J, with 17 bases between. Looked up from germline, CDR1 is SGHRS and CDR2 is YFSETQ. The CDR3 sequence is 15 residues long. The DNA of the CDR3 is TGCGCCAGCAGCTCCCCCGCAGGGGACGAAGAAAAACTGTTTTTT. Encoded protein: CASSSPAGDEEKLFF.

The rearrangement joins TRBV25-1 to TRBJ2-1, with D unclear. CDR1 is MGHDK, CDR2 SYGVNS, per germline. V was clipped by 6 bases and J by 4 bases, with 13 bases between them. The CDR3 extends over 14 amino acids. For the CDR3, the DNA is TGTGCCAGCAGCGAGAAAAAGCATTACAATGAGCAGTTCTTC. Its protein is CASSEKKHYNEQFF.

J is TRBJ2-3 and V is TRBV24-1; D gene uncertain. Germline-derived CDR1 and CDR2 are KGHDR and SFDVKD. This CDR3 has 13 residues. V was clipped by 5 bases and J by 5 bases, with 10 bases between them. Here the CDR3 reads CATSASLQDTQYF. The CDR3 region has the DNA TGTGCCACCAGTGCTAGTCTCCAAGATACGCAGTATTTT.

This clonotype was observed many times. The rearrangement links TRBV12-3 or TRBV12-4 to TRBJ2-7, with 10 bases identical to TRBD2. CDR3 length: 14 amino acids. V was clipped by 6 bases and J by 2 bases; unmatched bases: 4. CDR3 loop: CASSRLAGAYEQYF. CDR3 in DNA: TGTGCCAGCAGCCGACTAGCGGGCGCCTACGAGCAGTACTTC.

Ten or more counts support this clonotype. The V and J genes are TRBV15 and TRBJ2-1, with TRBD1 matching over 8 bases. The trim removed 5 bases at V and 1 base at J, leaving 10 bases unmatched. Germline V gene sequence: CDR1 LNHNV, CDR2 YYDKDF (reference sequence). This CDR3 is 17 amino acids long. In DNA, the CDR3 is TGTGCCACCAGCGCGGGACAGGAAGGATGGTCCTACAATGAGCAGTTCTTC. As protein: CATSAGQEGWSYNEQFF.

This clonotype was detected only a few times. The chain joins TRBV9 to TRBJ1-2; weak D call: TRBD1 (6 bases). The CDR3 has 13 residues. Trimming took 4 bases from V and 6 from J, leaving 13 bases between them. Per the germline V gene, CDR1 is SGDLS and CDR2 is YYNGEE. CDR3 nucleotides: TGTGCCAGCAGCTCACAGGGTGGTGATGGCTACACCTTC. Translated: CASSSQGGDGYTF. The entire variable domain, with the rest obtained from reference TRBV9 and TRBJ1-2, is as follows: DSGVTQTPKHLITATGQRVTLRCSPRSGDLSVYWYQQSLDQGLQFLIQYYNGEERAKGNILERFSAQQFPDLHSELNLSSLELGDSALYFCASSSQGGDGYTFGSGTRLTVV.

Written as DNA, the CDR3 is TGCAGTGCCGCGGCAGGGATGGGCAATCAGCCCCAGCATTTT. Translation: CSAAAGMGNQPQHF. This chain uses TRBV20-1 with TRBJ1-5; a possible D gene is TRBD1 (5 bases). Trimming shortened V by 6 bases and J by 2 bases, and 14 bases separated the two germline ends. The CDR3 has 14 amino acids. Germline V gene sequence: CDR1 DFQATT, CDR2 SNEGSKA (reference sequence).

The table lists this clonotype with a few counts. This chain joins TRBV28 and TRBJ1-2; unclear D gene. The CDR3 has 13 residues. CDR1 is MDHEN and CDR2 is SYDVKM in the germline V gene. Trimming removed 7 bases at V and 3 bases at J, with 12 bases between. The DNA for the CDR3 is TGTGCCAGCACGCCGGGGTCTTACTATGGCTACACCTTC. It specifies CASTPGSYYGYTF.

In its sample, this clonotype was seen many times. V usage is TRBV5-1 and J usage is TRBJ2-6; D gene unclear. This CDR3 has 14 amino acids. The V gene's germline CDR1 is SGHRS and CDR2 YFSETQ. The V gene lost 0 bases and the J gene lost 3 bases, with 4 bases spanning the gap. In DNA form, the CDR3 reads TGCGCCAGCAGCTTGGATATTGGGGCCAACGTCCTGACTTTC. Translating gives CASSLDIGANVLTF. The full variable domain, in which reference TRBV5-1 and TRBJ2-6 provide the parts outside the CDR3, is KAGVTQTPRYLIKTRGQQVTLSCSPISGHRSVSWYQQTPGQGLQFLFEYFSETQRNKGNFPGRFSGRQFSNSRSEMNVSTLELGDSALYLCASSLDIGANVLTFGAGSRLTVL.

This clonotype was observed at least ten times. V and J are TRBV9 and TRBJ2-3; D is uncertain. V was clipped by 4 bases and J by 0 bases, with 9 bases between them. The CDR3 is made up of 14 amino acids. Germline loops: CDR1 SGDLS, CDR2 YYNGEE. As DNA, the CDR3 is TGTGCCAGCAGCCTCCATACCAGCACAGATACGCAGTATTTT. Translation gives CASSLHTSTDTQYF.

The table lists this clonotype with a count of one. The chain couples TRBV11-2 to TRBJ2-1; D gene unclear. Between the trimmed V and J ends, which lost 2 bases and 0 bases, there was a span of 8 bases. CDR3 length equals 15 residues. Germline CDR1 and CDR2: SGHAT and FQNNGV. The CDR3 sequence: CASSLNRDSYNEQFF. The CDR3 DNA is TGTGCCAGCAGCTTAAACAGAGACTCCTACAATGAGCAGTTCTTC.

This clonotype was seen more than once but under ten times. The CDR3 DNA is TGCAGTGCTACAGGACCTCCGAGGTCCGAGCAGTACTTC. This gives the protein CSATGPPRSEQYF. The genes are TRBV20-1 and TRBJ2-7; D is undetermined. CDR1 is DFQATT, CDR2 SNEGSKA, per germline (reference sequence). CDR3 length: 13 residues. V was cut by 4 bases and J by 6 bases, with 16 bases left in between.